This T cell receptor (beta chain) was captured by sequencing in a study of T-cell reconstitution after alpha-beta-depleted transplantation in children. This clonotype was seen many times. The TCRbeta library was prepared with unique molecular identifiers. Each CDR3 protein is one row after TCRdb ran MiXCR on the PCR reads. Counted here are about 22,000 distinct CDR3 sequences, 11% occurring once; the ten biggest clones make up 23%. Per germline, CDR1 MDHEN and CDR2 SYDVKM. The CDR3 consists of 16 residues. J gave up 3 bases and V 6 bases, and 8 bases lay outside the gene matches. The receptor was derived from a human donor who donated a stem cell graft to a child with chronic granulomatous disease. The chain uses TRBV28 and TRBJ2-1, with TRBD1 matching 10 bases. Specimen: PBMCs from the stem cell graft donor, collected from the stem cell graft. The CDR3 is CASSGTGELYYNEQFF. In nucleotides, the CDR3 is TGTGCCAGCAGCGGGACAGGGGAACTCTACTACAATGAGCAGTTCTTC.